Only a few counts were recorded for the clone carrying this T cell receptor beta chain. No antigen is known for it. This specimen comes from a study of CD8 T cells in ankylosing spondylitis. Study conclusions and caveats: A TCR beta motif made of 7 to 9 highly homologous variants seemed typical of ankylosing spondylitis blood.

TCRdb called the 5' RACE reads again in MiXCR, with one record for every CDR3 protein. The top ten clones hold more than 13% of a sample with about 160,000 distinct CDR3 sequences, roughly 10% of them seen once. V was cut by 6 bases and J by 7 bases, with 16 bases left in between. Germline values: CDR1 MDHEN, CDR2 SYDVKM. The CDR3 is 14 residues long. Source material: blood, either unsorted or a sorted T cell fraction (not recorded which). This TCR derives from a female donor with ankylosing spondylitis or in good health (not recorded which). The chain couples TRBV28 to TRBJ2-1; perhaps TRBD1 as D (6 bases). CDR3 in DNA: TGTGCCAGCAGCCCAGGGGTGGAAAGGAATGAGCAGTTCTTC. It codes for CASSPGVERNEQFF.